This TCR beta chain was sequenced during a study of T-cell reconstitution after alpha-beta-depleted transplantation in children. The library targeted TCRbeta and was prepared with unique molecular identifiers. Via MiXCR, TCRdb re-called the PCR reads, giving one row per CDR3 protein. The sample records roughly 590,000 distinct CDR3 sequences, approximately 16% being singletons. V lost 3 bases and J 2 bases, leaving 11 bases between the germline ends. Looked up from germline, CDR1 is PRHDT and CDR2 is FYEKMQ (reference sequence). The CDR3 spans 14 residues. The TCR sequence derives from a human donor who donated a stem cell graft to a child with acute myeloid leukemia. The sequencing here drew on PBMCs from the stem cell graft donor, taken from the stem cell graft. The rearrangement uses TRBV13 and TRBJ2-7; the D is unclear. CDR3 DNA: TGTGCCAGCAGCTTGCCGGGTCCTCCCTACGAGCAGTACTTC. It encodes CASSLPGPPYEQYF.